The sequence of this TCR beta chain was determined in a study of T cells after yellow fever vaccination. The CDR3 has 12 residues. The V gene lost 8 bases and the J gene lost 3 bases, with 11 bases spanning the gap. Per the germline V gene, CDR1 is WSHSY and CDR2 is SAAADI. TCRdb independently ran MiXCR on the 5' RACE reads; one entry per CDR3 protein. This sample has more than 250,000 distinct CDR3 sequences, with 6.8% found just once. The chain combines TRBV10-2 with TRBJ2-7; D gene unclear. Sequencing used PBMCs, obtained roughly 45 days after the first yellow fever vaccination. The sequence came from a man between 18 and 35 years old who received the YFV17D yellow fever vaccine. CDR3 protein: CASSEIDYEQYF. CDR3 sequence (DNA): TGCGCCAGCTCGGAGATCGACTACGAGCAGTACTTC.